One T cell receptor (beta chain) is described in this entry. The antigen is undetermined. The data derive from a study of radiotherapy plus CTLA-4 blockade in lung cancer. Turning to the study itself: Disease control reached around 30%, with objective responses in approximately 20%.

Those with chemo-refractory metastatic non-small-cell lung cancer were treated with focal radiation combined with CTLA-4 blockade using ipilimumab. Germline lookup yields CDR1 SGHTA and CDR2 FQGNSA. CDR3 size: 14 residues. V was pared by 1 base and J by 10 bases, with 7 bases of the junction left unmatched. Study outcomes and limitations: Per reports, early blood T cell clone dynamics, plus interferon-beta, forecast response most strongly. Radiotherapy plus ipilimumab was followed by expansion in blood of tumor-derived TCR clones.

Here immunoSEQ multiplex PCR was the method, and the copy in TCRdb shows in-frame clones only, minus some. The data hold about 45,000 clones, with roughly 67% observed a single time. Source: peripheral blood, taken from a patient treated with radiotherapy plus ipilimumab. This sequence was found in a human donor with non-small cell lung cancer who had a partial response to radiotherapy plus ipilimumab. The gene calls are TRBV7-2 and TRBJ2-4, with TRBD1 matching 7 bases. DNA for the CDR3: TGTGCCAGCAGCTTAGGACAGGGTAGACCAATTCAGTACTTC. Amino acid sequence: CASSLGQGRPIQYF.